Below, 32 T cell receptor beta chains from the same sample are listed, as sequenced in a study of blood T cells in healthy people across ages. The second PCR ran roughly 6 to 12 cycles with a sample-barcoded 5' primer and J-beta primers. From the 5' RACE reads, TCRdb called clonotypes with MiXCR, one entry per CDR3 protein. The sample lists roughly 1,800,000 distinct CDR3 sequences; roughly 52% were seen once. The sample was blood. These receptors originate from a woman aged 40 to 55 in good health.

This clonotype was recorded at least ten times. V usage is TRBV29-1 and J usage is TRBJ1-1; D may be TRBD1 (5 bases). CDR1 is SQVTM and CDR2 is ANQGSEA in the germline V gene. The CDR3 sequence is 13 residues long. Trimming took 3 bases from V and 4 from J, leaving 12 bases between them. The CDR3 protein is CSVDGTQGTEAFF. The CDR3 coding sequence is TGCAGCGTTGATGGTACCCAGGGCACTGAAGCTTTCTTT. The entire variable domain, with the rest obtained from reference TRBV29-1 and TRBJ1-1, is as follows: SAVISQKPSRDICQRGTSLTIQCQVDSQVTMMFWYRQQPGQSLTLIATANQGSEATYESGFVIDKFPISRPNLTFSTLTVSNMSPEDSSIYLCSVDGTQGTEAFFGQGTRLTVV.

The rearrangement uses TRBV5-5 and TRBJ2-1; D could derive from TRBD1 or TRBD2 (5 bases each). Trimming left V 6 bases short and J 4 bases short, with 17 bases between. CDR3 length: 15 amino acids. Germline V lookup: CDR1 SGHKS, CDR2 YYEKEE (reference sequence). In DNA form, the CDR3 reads TGTGCCAGCACCCTGTCGGGGACGGATTACAATGAGCAGTTCTTC. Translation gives CASTLSGTDYNEQFF.

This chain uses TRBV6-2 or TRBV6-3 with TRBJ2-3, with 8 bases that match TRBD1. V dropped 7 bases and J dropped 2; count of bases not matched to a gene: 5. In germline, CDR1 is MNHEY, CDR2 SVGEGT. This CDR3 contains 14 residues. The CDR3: CASNRDRPTDTQYF. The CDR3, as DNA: TGTGCCAGCAACCGGGACAGGCCCACAGATACGCAGTATTTT.

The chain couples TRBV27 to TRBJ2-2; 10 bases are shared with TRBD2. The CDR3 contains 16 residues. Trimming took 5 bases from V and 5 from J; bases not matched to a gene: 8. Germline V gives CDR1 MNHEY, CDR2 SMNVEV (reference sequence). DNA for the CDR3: TGTGCCAGCAGTCCAATAGCGGGGGGCGGTACCGGGGAGCTGTTTTTT. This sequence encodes CASSPIAGGGTGELFF.

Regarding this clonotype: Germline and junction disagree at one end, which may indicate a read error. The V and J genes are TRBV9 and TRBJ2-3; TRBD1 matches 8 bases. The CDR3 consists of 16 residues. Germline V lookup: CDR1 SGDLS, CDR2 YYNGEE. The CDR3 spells CASSVATGASTGTQYF. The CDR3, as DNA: TGTGCCAGCAGCGTAGCGACAGGGGCCAGCACAGGTACGCAGTATTTT.

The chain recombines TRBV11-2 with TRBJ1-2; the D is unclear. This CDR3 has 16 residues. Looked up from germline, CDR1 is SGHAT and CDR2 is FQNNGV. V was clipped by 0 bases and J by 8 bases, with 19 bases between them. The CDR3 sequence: CASSLEIGVRRRGYTF. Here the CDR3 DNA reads TGTGCCAGCAGCTTAGAGATCGGAGTTCGGCGTCGGGGCTACACCTTC. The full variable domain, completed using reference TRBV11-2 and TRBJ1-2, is EAGVAQSPRYKIIEKRQSVAFWCNPISGHATLYWYQQILGQGPKLLIQFQNNGVVDDSQLPKDRFSAERLKGVDSTLKIQPAKLEDSAVYLCASSLEIGVRRRGYTFGSGTRLTVV.

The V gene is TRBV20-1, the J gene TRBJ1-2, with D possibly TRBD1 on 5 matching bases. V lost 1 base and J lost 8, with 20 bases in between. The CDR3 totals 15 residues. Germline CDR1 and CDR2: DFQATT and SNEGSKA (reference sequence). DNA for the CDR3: TGCAGTGCTAGAGTCTCCTCCGGAGGGGTGCCCGGCTACACCTTC. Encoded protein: CSARVSSGGVPGYTF.

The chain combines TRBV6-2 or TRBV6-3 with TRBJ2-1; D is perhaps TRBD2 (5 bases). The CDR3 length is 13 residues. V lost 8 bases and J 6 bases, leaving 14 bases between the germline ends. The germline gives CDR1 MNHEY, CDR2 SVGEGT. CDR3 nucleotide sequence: TGTGCCAGCTGGGCCGGACTCGTCAATGAGCAGTTCTTC. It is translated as CASWAGLVNEQFF.

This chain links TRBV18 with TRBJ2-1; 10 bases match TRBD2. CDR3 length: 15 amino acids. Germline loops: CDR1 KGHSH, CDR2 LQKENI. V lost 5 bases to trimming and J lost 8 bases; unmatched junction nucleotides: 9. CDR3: CASSIKRGGVDEQFF. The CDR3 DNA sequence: TGTGCCAGCTCAATAAAGCGGGGGGGCGTCGATGAGCAGTTCTTC.

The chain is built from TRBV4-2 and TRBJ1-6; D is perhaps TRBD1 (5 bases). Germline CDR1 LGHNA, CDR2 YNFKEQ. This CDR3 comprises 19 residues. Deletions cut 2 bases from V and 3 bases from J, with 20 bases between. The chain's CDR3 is CASSQRSPTRGNYNSPLHF. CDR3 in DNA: TGTGCCAGCAGCCAAAGAAGCCCCACTCGGGGGAACTATAATTCACCCCTCCACTTT.

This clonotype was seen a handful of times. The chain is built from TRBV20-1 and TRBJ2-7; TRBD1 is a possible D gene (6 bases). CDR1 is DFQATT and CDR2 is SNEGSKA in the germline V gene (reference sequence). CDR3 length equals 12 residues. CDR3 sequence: CSLTGNAHEQYF. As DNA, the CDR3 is TGCTCCCTGACAGGAAATGCCCACGAGCAGTACTTC.

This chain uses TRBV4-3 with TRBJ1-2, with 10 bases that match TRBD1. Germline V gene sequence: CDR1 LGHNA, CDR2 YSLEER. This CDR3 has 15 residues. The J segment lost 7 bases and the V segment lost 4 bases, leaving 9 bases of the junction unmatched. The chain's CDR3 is CASSRRLTGGSGYTF. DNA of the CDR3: TGCGCCAGCAGCCGAAGACTGACAGGGGGCTCTGGCTACACCTTC.

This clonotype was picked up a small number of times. The CDR3 DNA follows: TGTGCCAGCAGTCCTTCGGGACAGGGGATGAATGAGCAGTTCTTC. Protein product: CASSPSGQGMNEQFF. The rearrangement uses TRBV28 and TRBJ2-1; 10 bases are a match to TRBD1. This CDR3 has 15 amino acids. Germline CDR1 reads MDHEN; CDR2 reads SYDVKM. Trimming removed 5 bases from V and 7 bases from J; junction bases left unmatched: 8.

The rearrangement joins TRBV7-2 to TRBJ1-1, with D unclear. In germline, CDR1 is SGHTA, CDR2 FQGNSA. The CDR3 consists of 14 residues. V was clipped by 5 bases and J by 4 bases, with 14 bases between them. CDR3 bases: TGTGCCAGCAGCCTAACGGACCAAGGCACTGAAGCTTTCTTT. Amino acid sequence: CASSLTDQGTEAFF.

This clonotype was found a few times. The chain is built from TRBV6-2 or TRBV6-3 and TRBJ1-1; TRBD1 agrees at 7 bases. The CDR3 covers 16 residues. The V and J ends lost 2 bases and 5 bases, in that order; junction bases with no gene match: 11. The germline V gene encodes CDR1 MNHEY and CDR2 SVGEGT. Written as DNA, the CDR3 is TGTGCCAGCAGTTACGTGCAAGGACAGGCGGAGACTGAAGCTTTCTTT. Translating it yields CASSYVQGQAETEAFF.

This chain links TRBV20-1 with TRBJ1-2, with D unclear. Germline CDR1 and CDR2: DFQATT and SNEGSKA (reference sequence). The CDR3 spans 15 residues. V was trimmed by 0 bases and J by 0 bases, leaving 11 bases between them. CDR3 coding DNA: TGCAGTGCTAGAGATGTGATAACAGCTAACTATGGCTACACCTTC. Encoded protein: CSARDVITANYGYTF.

The CDR3 protein is CSARGAMGARDNEQFF. The CDR3 DNA is TGCAGTGCTAGGGGGGCGATGGGGGCGAGAGACAATGAGCAGTTCTTC. J is TRBJ2-1 and V is TRBV20-1; maybe TRBD1 (6 bases). Trimming stripped 3 bases from V and 5 bases from J, with 20 bases between. CDR1 is DFQATT and CDR2 is SNEGSKA in the germline V gene (reference sequence). The CDR3 runs to 16 residues.

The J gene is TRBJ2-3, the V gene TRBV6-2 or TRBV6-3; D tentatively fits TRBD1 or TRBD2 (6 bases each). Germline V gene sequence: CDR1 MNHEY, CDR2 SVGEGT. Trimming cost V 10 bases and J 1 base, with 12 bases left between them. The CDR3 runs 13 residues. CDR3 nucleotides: TGTGCCACCAGGGGACTGGGCACAGATACGCAGTATTTT. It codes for CATRGLGTDTQYF.

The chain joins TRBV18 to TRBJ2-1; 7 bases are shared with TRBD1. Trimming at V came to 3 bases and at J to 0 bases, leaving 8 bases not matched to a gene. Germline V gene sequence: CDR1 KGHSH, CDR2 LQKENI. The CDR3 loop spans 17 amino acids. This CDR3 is CASSPLTGDSSYNEQFF. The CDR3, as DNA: TGTGCCAGCTCACCCCTAACAGGGGACAGCTCCTACAATGAGCAGTTCTTC.

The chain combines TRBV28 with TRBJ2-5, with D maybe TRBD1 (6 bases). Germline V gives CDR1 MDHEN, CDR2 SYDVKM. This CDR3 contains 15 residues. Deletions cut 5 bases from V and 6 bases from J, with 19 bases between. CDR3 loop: CASSRPDRGIKTQYF. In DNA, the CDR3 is TGTGCCAGCAGTCGTCCGGACAGAGGGATAAAGACCCAGTACTTC.

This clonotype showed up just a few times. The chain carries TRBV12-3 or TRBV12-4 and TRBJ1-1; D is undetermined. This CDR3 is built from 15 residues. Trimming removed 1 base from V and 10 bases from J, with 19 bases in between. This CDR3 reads CASSLGAEGGYAAFF. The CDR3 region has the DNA TGTGCCAGCAGTTTAGGGGCGGAGGGTGGATACGCAGCTTTCTTT.

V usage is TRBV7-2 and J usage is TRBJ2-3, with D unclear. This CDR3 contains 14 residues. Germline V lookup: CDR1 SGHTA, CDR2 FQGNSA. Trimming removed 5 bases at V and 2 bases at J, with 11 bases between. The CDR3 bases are TGTGCCAGCAGCCCCCAACCTGTCACAGATACGCAGTATTTT. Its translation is CASSPQPVTDTQYF.

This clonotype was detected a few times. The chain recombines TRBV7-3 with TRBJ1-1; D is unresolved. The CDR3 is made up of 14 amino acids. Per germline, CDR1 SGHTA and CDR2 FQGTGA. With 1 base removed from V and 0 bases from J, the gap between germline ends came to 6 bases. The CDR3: CASSLSLMNTEAFF. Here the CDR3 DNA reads TGTGCCAGCAGCTTAAGTCTCATGAACACTGAAGCTTTCTTT.

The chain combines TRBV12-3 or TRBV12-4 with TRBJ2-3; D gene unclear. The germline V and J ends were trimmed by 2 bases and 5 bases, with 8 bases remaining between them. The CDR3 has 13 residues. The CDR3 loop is CASSLKGLDTQYF. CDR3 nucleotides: TGTGCCAGCAGTTTAAAGGGATTAGATACGCAGTATTTT.

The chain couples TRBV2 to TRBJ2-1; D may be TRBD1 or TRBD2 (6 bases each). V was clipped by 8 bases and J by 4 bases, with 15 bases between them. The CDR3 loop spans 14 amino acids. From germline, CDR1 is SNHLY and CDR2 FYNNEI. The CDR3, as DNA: TGTGCCAGCTACTTCCAGGGGAGGTACAATGAGCAGTTCTTC. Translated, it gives CASYFQGRYNEQFF.

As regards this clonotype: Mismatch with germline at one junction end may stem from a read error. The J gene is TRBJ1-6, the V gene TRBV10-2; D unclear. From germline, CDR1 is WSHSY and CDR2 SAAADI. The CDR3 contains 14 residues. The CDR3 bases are TGCGCCAGCAGTGTGAGAGCAGAGAATTCACCCCCCCACTTT. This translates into CASSVRAENSPPHF.

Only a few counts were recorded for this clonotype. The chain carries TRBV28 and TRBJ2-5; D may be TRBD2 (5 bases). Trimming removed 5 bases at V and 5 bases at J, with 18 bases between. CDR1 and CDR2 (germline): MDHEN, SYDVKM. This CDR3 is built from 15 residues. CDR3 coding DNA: TGTGCCAGCAGTCCCCCCCTCCGGCGAGGGGAGACCCAGTACTTC. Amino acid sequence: CASSPPLRRGETQYF.

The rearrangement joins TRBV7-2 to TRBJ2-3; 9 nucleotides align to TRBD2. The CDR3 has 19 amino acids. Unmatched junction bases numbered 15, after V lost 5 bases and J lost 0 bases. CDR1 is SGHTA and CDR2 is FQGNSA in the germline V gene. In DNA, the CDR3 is TGTGCCAGCAGCATAAAGCGGGGGGCCGGTCTGGCTAGCACAGATACGCAGTATTTT. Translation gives CASSIKRGAGLASTDTQYF.

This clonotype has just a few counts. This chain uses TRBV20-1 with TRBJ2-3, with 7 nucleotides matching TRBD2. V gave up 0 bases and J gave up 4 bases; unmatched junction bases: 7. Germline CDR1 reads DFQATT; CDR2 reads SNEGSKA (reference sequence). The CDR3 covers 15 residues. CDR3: CSARDAREAADTQYF. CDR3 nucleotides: TGCAGTGCTAGAGACGCCCGGGAGGCCGCAGATACGCAGTATTTT.

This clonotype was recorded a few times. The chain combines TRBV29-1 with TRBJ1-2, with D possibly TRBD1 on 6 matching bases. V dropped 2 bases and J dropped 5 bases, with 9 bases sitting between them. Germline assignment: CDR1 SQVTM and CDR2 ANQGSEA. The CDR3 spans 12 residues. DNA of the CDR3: TGCAGCGTTGAAAGGGGGGGGTATGGCTACACCTTC. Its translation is CSVERGGYGYTF.

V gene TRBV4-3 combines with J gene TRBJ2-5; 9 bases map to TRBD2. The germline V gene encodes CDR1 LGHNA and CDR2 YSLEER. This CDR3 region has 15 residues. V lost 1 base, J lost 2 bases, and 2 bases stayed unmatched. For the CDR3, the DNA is TGCGCCAGCAGCCAAGGACTAGCGGCACAAGAGACCCAGTACTTC. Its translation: CASSQGLAAQETQYF.

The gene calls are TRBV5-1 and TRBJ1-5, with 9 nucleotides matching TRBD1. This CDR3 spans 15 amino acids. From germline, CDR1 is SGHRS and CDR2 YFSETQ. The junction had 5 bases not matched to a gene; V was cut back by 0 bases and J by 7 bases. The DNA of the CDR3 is TGCGCCAGCAGCTTGGCCGGGACAGGGTACCAGCCCCAGCATTTT. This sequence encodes CASSLAGTGYQPQHF.